One and the same sample provided the 5 T cell receptor beta chains below, sequenced in a study of Graves' ophthalmopathy and Graves' hyperthyroidism. CDR3 regions of TCR beta were amplified from RNA transcripts. Second-round multiplex PCR came after first-round RT-PCR with HTBI primers. In TCRdb, the multiplex PCR reads were re-called with MiXCR into one record per CDR3 protein. The sample has about 400,000 distinct CDR3 sequences; about 16% are singletons. Sequenced sample: peripheral blood. The receptor set was obtained from a woman aged 18-30 years with Graves' ophthalmopathy.

The sample holds many counts of this clonotype. The chain links TRBV6-1 to TRBJ2-2; 7 nucleotides align to TRBD1. CDR1 is MNHNS, CDR2 SASEGT, per germline. Trimming took 8 bases from V and 4 from J; bases not matched to a gene: 1. The CDR3 extends over 12 amino acids. CDR3 residues: CASHRGTGELFF. For the CDR3, the DNA is TGTGCCAGCCACAGGGGCACCGGGGAGCTGTTTTTT.

Details on this clonotype: At one of its ends the junction is not consistent with the germline gene, which may arise from a read error. The chain uses TRBV7-9 and TRBJ2-7; 7 bases align to TRBD2. The CDR3 covers 15 residues. Looked up from germline, CDR1 is SEHNR and CDR2 is FQNEAQ (reference sequence). CDR3: CTSSLYSGTAGEQYF. CDR3 DNA: TGTACCAGCAGCTTATACAGCGGGACGGCCGGCGAGCAGTACTTC.

Ten or more counts support this clonotype. This chain joins TRBV30 and TRBJ1-2; possibly TRBD1 for D (6 bases). Germline V gene sequence: CDR1 GTSNPN, CDR2 SVGIG (reference sequence). V was trimmed by 2 bases and J by 7 bases, leaving 11 bases between them. The CDR3 runs 12 residues. The CDR3 sequence is CAWSSTGIGYTF. DNA for the CDR3: TGTGCCTGGAGTTCAACAGGGATTGGCTACACCTTC.

This clonotype was seen repeatedly, ten times or more. The rearrangement uses TRBV7-3 and TRBJ2-2, with D perhaps TRBD2 (6 bases). The germline V gene encodes CDR1 SGHTA and CDR2 FQGTGA. The CDR3 spans 16 residues. Trimming cost V 5 bases and J 2 bases, with 15 bases left between them. The DNA of the CDR3 is TGTGCCAGCAGCCTCGCCGGGACTCCTAACACCGGGGAGCTGTTTTTT. This encodes CASSLAGTPNTGELFF.

This clonotype was recorded many times. The chain combines TRBV7-9 with TRBJ2-7, with D maybe TRBD2 (5 bases). Germline V gives CDR1 SEHNR, CDR2 FQNEAQ (reference sequence). Trimming stripped 1 base from V and 9 bases from J, with 13 bases between. The CDR3 has 13 amino acids. DNA of the CDR3: TGTGCCAGCAGCTTAGATTTTTTAGGAGGGCAGTACTTC. Translated, it gives CASSLDFLGGQYF.